This entry concerns a single TCR beta chain. The target antigen is unknown. The entry originates in a study of shared clonotypes between healthy human individuals. Findings and caveats of the study: Incomplete sequencing of sorted subsets was indicated by rarefaction despite large depth.

The CDR3 spans 15 residues. From germline, CDR1 is SEHNR and CDR2 FQNEAQ (reference sequence). Trimming cost V 3 bases and J 3 bases, with 14 bases left between them. Profiling relied on immunoSEQ multiplex PCR, and the TCRdb table lists in-frame clones only, not all of them. Seen here are a few hundred thousand clones, under 80% observed once, and the top ten hold about 9.4%. The chain employs TRBV7-9 and TRBJ1-1; tentatively, D is TRBD1 (6 bases). The sample comprised memory CD4+ T cells sorted from blood. Stated subset: CD45RA-negative fraction. This TCR was recovered from a man aged 25-40 years in good health. The DNA for the CDR3 is TGTGCCAGCAGCTTCGACAGGCACTCCGACACTGAAGCTTTCTTT. Translating gives CASSFDRHSDTEAFF.